This T cell receptor (beta chain) emerged from a study of blood T cell repertoires in COVID-19. Germline V gene lookup returns CDR1 SGHRS and CDR2 YFSETQ. Trimming pared 4 bases from V and 5 bases from J, leaving 18 bases between. There are 15 residues in the CDR3. Clones were read by immunoSEQ multiplex PCR, and TCRdb kept only the in-frame ones, dropping some. Of 110,000 to 150,000 clones detected, 70% to 90% appear once; the ten largest clones hold around 3%. This sequence was found in a man in his forties or fifties with acute or convalescent COVID-19. The sample taken for sequencing was peripheral blood. This chain connects TRBV5-1 to TRBJ1-1; perhaps TRBD1 as D (6 bases). CDR3 amino acids: CASSPQQGIGTEAFF. The DNA for the CDR3 is TGCGCCAGCAGCCCCCAACAGGGTATAGGGACTGAAGCTTTCTTT.